A single T cell receptor (beta chain) is shown here with its context. Its antigen is still unknown. The data are from a study of CD8+CD57+ T cells in acquired aplastic anemia. Across the study: The sorted CD4+ and CD8+ cells yielded an average around 3 ug of DNA.

The study's findings and limits: The same twenty-nine CD8+ CDR3 sequences occurred in patients and in controls.

Investigators profiled TCR beta VDJ and CDR3 from genomic DNA template. Via MiXCR, TCRdb re-called the reads, giving one row per CDR3 protein. The repertoire holds about 180,000 distinct CDR3 sequences, with approximately 48% as singletons. Patients selected for sequencing had displayed CD8+CD57+ cell expansion by flow cytometry. Blood sampling was performed on the patients, and none of them had received therapy by then. J gave up 1 base and V 3 bases, and 6 bases lay outside the gene matches. There are 15 residues in the CDR3. Germline-derived CDR1 and CDR2 are DFQATT and SNEGSKA (reference sequence).

This clonotype was obtained from a human donor with aplastic anemia. J is TRBJ2-3 and V is TRBV20-1, with TRBD2 matching 8 bases. Sequencing input: sorted CD4+, CD8+, or CD8+CD57+ T cells (not recorded which) from PBMCs. The CDR3 sequence is CSARVAGRRTDTQYF. Written as DNA, the CDR3 is TGCAGTGCTAGGGTAGCGGGACGACGCACAGATACGCAGTATTTT.